Here is one T cell receptor beta chain with its context. Its antigen is as yet unknown. The record originates from a study of CD8 T cells in ankylosing spondylitis. The study, taken as a whole, reports: Some of these motif variants have turned up before, in reports on reactive arthritis synovial fluid and blood. Clones linked with disease were CD8+ and fairly uncommon in the peripheral blood. Enrichment of disease-linked clones was reportedly significant in matched ankylosing spondylitis synovial fluid.

The V gene's germline CDR1 is MNHEY and CDR2 SVGAGI. The CDR3 sequence is 16 residues long. The junction had 12 bases not matched to a gene; V was cut back by 1 base and J by 7 bases. Each CDR3 protein is one row after TCRdb ran MiXCR on the 5' RACE reads. The top ten clones hold 4% to 5% of a sample with roughly 230,000 distinct CDR3 sequences, 8.2% of them seen once. This clonotype originated in a female donor with ankylosing spondylitis or in good health (not recorded which). Sequenced: blood, either unsorted or a sorted T cell fraction (not recorded which). The chain employs TRBV6-5 and TRBJ2-5, with 7 bases matching TRBD1. The CDR3 is CASSYFRTGGDATQYF. The CDR3 region has the DNA TGTGCCAGCAGTTACTTTAGGACAGGCGGTGACGCGACCCAGTACTTC.